This TCR beta chain was retrieved from a study of blood T cells in healthy people across ages. Germline-derived CDR1 and CDR2 are SQVTM and ANQGSEA. The CDR3 length is 12 residues. Combining a sample-barcoded 5' primer with a J-beta primer mix, a second PCR ran for 7 to 11 cycles. TCRdb independently ran MiXCR on the 5' RACE reads; one entry per CDR3 protein. The sample lists 550,000 to 800,000 distinct CDR3 sequences; approximately 31% were seen once. The source material was blood. The chain joins TRBV29-1 to TRBJ2-7, with D tentatively TRBD1 (5 bases). The end of the DNA is better explained by TRBJ2-5, so the J call may be wrong. This sequence originates from a woman of 80 years or more in good health. The CDR3 DNA reads TGCAGCGTTGTAACAGGCGGTGAGACCCAGTACTTC. This codes for CSVVTGGETQYF.